This TCR beta chain came from a study of T cells in Graves' hyperthyroidism and ophthalmopathy. Study-wide results and limits: Most thyroid clonotypes expanded above 0.001 were also detected in blood.

The investigators amplified TCR beta CDR3 regions from RNA transcripts. HTBI primers drove first-round RT-PCR of the TCR CDR3. TCRdb called the multiplex PCR reads again in MiXCR, with one record for every CDR3 protein. The table shows fewer than 600,000 distinct CDR3 sequences, with about 15% occurring only once. Patients were aged 18 to 65, had disease duration under 2 months, and had newly diagnosed hyperthyroidism. Patients showing uncontrolled infection, other autoimmune disease, pregnancy or lactation were ineligible. This clonotype was recorded a few times. What it binds is unknown. Sequencing was carried out using blood. This receptor was identified in a woman aged 40 to 49 with Graves' hyperthyroidism.

The CDR3 spells CASRQGITSNYGYTF. The DNA of the CDR3 is TGTGCCAGCAGGCAGGGTATTACCTCTAACTATGGCTACACCTTC. The chain carries TRBV6-1 and TRBJ1-2, with D perhaps TRBD1 (5 bases). Looked up from germline, CDR1 is MNHNS and CDR2 is SASEGT. V shed 6 bases and J shed 0 bases, with 14 bases lying between them. CDR3 length: 15 residues.